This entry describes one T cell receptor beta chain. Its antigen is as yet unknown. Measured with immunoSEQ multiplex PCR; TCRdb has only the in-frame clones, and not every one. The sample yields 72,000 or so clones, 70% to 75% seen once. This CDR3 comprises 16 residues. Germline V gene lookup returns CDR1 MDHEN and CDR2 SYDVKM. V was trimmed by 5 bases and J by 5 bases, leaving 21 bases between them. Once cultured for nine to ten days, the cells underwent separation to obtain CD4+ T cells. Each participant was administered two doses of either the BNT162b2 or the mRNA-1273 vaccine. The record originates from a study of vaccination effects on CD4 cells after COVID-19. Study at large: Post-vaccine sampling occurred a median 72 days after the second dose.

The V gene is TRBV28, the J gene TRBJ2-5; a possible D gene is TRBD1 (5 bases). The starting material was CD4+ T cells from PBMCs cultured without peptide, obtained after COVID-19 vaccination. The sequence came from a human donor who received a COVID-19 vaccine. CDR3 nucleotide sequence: TGTGCCAGCAGTGGAGTGGGCCAGGGAACCGGGGAGACCCAGTACTTC. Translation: CASSGVGQGTGETQYF.